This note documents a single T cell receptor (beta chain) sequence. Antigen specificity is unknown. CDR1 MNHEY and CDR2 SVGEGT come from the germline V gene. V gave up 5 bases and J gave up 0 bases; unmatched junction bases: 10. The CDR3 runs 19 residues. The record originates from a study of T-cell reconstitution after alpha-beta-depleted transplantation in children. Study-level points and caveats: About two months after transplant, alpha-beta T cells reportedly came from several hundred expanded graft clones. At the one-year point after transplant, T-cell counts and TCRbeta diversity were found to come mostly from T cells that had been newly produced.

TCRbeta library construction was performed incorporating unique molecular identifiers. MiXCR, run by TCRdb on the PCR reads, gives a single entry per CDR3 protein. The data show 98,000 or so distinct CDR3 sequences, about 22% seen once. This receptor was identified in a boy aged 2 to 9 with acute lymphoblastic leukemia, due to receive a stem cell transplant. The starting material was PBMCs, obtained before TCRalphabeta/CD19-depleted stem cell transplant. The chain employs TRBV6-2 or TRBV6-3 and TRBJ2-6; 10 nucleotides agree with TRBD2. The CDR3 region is CASSRRTSGALSGANVLTF. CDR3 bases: TGTGCCAGCAGTCGACGGACTAGCGGAGCCCTCTCTGGGGCCAACGTCCTGACTTTC.